This record looks at one TCR beta chain sequence and its context. Its matching antigen is unknown. Constant-segment primers were used for 5'RACE, and the resulting TCR alpha and TCR beta cDNA libraries carried sample barcodes and UMIs. Each CDR3 protein is one row after TCRdb ran MiXCR on the 5' RACE reads. Among 350,000 to 500,000 distinct CDR3 sequences listed, approximately 20% were seen once. This record comes from a study of T-cell memory formation after mild COVID-19. Overall study findings and caveats: Whether second-wave clones peaking at day 37 were SARS-CoV-2 specific went unconfirmed.

Trimming took 4 bases from V and 2 from J, leaving 17 bases between them. This CDR3 region has 16 residues. Germline V gives CDR1 SGHVS, CDR2 FNYEAQ. Sequenced sample: PBMCs or a T cell subset sorted from them (not recorded which). The chain couples TRBV7-6 to TRBJ2-5; perhaps D is TRBD1 or TRBD2 (5 bases each). The source is an adult woman who had mild COVID-19 (a few samples of this study predate the infection). Cell type and time point are not known. DNA for the CDR3: TGTGCCAGCAGCTCCCCTTTGGGGGTCGGACAAGAGACCCAGTACTTC. The encoded protein is CASSSPLGVGQETQYF. Full variable domain (missing parts from reference TRBV7-6 and TRBJ2-5): GAGVSQSPRYKVTKRGQDVALRCDPISGHVSLYWYRQALGQGPEFLTYFNYEAQQDKSGLPNDRFSAERPEGSISTLTIQRTEQRDSAMYRCASSSPLGVGQETQYFGPGTRLLVL.